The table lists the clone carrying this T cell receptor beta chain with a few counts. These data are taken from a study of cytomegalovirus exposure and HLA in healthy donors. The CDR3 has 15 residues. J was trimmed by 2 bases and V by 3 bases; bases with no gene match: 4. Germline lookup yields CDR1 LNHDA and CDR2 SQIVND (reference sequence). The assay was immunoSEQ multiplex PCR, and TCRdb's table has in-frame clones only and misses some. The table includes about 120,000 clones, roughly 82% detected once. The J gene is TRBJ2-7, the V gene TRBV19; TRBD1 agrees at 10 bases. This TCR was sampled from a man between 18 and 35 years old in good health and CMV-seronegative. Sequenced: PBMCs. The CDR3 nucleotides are TGTGCCAGTAGTATTGGACAGGGGGGAACCTACGAGCAGTACTTC. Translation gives CASSIGQGGTYEQYF. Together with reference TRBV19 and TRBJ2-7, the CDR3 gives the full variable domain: DGGITQSPKYLFRKEGQNVTLSCEQNLNHDAMYWYRQDPGQGLRLIYYSQIVNDFQKGDIAEGYSVSREKKESFPLTVTSAQKNPTAFYLCASSIGQGGTYEQYFGPGTRLTVT.